This TCR beta chain was found in a study of blood T cell repertoires in COVID-19. As for the study in general: Spain, Italy and the United States supplied samples that represented acute and convalescent COVID-19. Nucleic acid was either cDNA or gDNA, and it came from T cells, B-cell-depleted T cells, or PBMCs.

As handled by the study authors: Quantification of nucleated cells was approximated via reference gene primer amplification. Repertoires were generated with immunoSEQ multiplex PCR, while TCRdb's copy carries only in-frame clones and drops some. V and J calls plus clone size are reproduced from that table; the DNA served to infer D and trimming. This table holds about 46,000 clones, roughly 88% found once. The CDR3 totals 14 residues. Trimming took 5 bases from V and 5 from J; bases not matched to a gene: 8. Germline CDR1 and CDR2: SGHRS and YFSETQ. Sequencing was carried out using peripheral blood. This TCR was recovered from a man aged 50-60 years with acute or convalescent COVID-19. V is TRBV5-1 and J is TRBJ2-5; 8 nucleotides match TRBD1. Here the CDR3 reads CASSPRTGRETQYF. The CDR3 DNA follows: TGCGCCAGCAGTCCTAGGACAGGGAGGGAGACCCAGTACTTC.